This T cell receptor (beta chain) stems from a study of T-cell reconstitution after alpha-beta-depleted transplantation in children. Trimming pared 6 bases from V and 4 bases from J, leaving 21 bases between. The CDR3 extends over 17 amino acids. The TCRbeta library incorporated unique molecular identifiers. MiXCR, run by TCRdb on the PCR reads, gives a single entry per CDR3 protein. The data contain about 980,000 distinct CDR3 sequences, less than 30% of them singletons. This clonotype appeared a few times. The chain carries TRBV12-3 or TRBV12-4 and TRBJ2-2, with a weak D call TRBD2 (6 bases). The TCR comes from a boy under two years old who had a stem cell transplant for SCID, so the T cells may come from the graft donor. The sample in question was PBMCs, mostly from graft donor cells, obtained 360 days after TCRalphabeta/CD19-depleted stem cell transplant. The CDR3 protein is CASRSDQGGLFTGELFF. The CDR3, as DNA: TGTGCCAGCAGGTCCGACCAGGGAGGTCTCTTCACCGGGGAGCTGTTTTTT.